The 8 T cell receptor beta chains listed next were all sequenced from one sample in a study of blood T cell repertoires in COVID-19. The protocol was immunoSEQ multiplex PCR, while the TCRdb copy is restricted to in-frame clones and leaves out a portion. In the table there are more than 60,000 clones, around 90% of which are singletons. The sample taken for sequencing was PBMCs or T cells enriched from blood (not recorded which). The receptor source for this set is a woman aged 35 to 49 who had recovered from COVID-19.

The sample holds one count of this clone. This chain joins TRBV19 and TRBJ1-1, with D possibly being TRBD1 (6 bases). Germline V gene data show CDR1 as LNHDA and CDR2 as SQIVND (reference sequence). Trimming took 5 bases from V and 0 from J, leaving 10 bases between them. The CDR3 loop spans 14 amino acids. CDR3 DNA: TGTGCCAGTAGTGGGGGCGCCGTGAACACTGAAGCTTTCTTT. Its protein product is CASSGGAVNTEAFF.

The chain is built from TRBV27 and TRBJ2-3; TRBD2 aligns across 9 bases. Unmatched junction bases numbered 1, after V lost 2 bases and J lost 1 base. The V gene's germline CDR1 is MNHEY and CDR2 SMNVEV (reference sequence). This CDR3 contains 15 residues. This CDR3 is CASSLPSGGTDTQYF. CDR3 nucleotides: TGTGCCAGCAGTTTACCTAGCGGGGGCACAGATACGCAGTATTTT.

The genes are TRBV7-9 and TRBJ1-4; D ambiguous. Germline CDR1 reads SEHNR; CDR2 reads FQNEAQ (reference sequence). V lost 0 bases to trimming and J lost 0 bases, with 14 bases between them. This CDR3 contains 18 residues. The CDR3 spells CASSLAPHKIATNEKLFF. DNA of the CDR3: TGTGCCAGCAGCTTAGCACCGCACAAGATTGCAACTAATGAAAAACTGTTTTTT.

J is TRBJ2-1 and V is TRBV2, with TRBD1 identical over 10 bases. The ends lost 6 bases at V and 8 bases at J; junction bases unmatched: 13. The germline gives CDR1 SNHLY, CDR2 FYNNEI. This CDR3 is built from 16 residues. The chain's CDR3 is CASSSGTGARSDEQFF. CDR3 nucleotides: TGTGCCAGCAGCTCCGGGACAGGGGCTAGGTCCGATGAGCAGTTCTTC.

V gene TRBV7-7 combines with J gene TRBJ1-3; the D gene is possibly TRBD1 (6 bases). Trimming left V 5 bases short and J 4 bases short, with 15 bases between. Germline V CDR1 and CDR2: SSHAT, FNYEAQ (reference sequence). The CDR3 is 15 amino acids. CDR3 in DNA: TGTGCCAGCAGCGCGACTACAGGGTCAGGAAACACCATATATTTT. It specifies CASSATTGSGNTIYF.

The chain is built from TRBV5-1 and TRBJ1-3, with D possibly matching TRBD1 (5 bases). Per germline, CDR1 SGHRS and CDR2 YFSETQ. Trimming pared 1 base from V and 4 bases from J, leaving 15 bases between. This CDR3 has 16 residues. The CDR3 coding sequence is TGCGCCAGCAGCTTGATTGGGCAGGGCGGAGGAAACACCATATATTTT. The encoded protein is CASSLIGQGGGNTIYF.

The chain carries TRBV10-1 and TRBJ2-6, with D possibly TRBD2 on 6 matching bases. The CDR3 is 17 amino acids. Trimming took off 7 bases at V and 4 bases at J, with 20 bases between the two ends. Germline-derived CDR1 and CDR2 are WNHNN and SYGVQD (reference sequence). CDR3 protein: CASITSYNSIGANVLTF. DNA of the CDR3: TGCGCCAGCATCACTAGCTACAATTCGATAGGGGCCAACGTCCTGACTTTC.

This sequence joins TRBV7-6 and TRBJ1-2, with D tentatively TRBD1 (5 bases). Germline lookup yields CDR1 SGHVS and CDR2 FNYEAQ. Trimming removed 1 base from V and 8 bases from J, with 20 bases in between. The CDR3 is 16 amino acids. The CDR3 nucleotides are TGTGCCAGCAGCTTAGTTGTAGACGGGGGAGCGCGGGGCTACACCTTC. As protein: CASSLVVDGGARGYTF.